The 3 T cell receptor beta chains below all came from one sample that was sequenced in a study of radiotherapy plus CTLA-4 blockade in lung cancer. Libraries were prepared by immunoSEQ multiplex PCR; TCRdb keeps only in-frame clonotypes and omits some of them. This sample has roughly 50,000 clones, with roughly 80% found just once. The input for sequencing was peripheral blood, taken from a patient treated with radiotherapy plus ipilimumab. Receptor source: a human donor with non-small cell lung cancer who had stable disease on radiotherapy plus ipilimumab.

This clone was detected only a few times. The chain employs TRBV6-6 and TRBJ2-3; D remains unclear. The CDR3 is made up of 13 amino acids. Trimming left V 5 bases short and J 5 bases short, with 11 bases between. Germline V gives CDR1 MNHNY, CDR2 SVGAGI (reference sequence). CDR3 loop: CASSPRGGDTQYF. The DNA of the CDR3 is TGTGCCAGCAGTCCACGAGGTGGAGATACGCAGTATTTT.

The V call is TRBV28, the J call TRBJ1-2; TRBD1 might be the D (5 bases). Germline CDR1 and CDR2: MDHEN and SYDVKM. V lost 6 bases and J 8 bases, leaving 13 bases between the germline ends. The CDR3 is 12 residues long. The CDR3 region has the DNA TGTGCCAGCAGCCTACAGGTTAGAGGCTACACCTTC. Translating gives CASSLQVRGYTF.

V and J are TRBV6-5 and TRBJ2-1, with D unresolved. Trimming took 5 bases from V and 13 from J, leaving 12 bases between them. This CDR3 has 11 residues. Germline V gives CDR1 MNHEY, CDR2 SVGAGI. The DNA of the CDR3 is TGTGCCAGCAGTACCTCGGTGAGACAGTTCTTC. It is translated as CASSTSVRQFF.